This T cell receptor (beta chain) was sequenced during a study of identical twins listed by TCRdb under 2016. General notes on the study: To test whether fetal clonotypes persist, the study used deep sequencing on TCR alpha and beta repertoires from monozygotic twins, unrelated adults of various ages, and cord blood. Replicate twin experiments were performed at different times using different library preparation protocols to rule out contamination. Beyond this particular receptor, the publication reports: Zero-insertion analyses could be partly confounded by invariant T cells such as MAIT and iNKT, although diverse VJ usage argued against such confounding for most clonotypes. The excess sharing between twins in beta out-of-frame sequences was weaker because fewer shared sequences reduced the signal-to-noise ratio. Out-of-frame TCR alpha sharing in monozygotic twins was systematically underestimated by recombination models, whereas sharing between unrelated individuals was in agreement with the recombination models. Compared with coincidental sharing between unrelated individuals, an excess of low generation-probability sequences was observed among out-of-frame TCR alpha sequences shared between twins. Because the same donors could not be followed over many years, conclusions were based on cross-sectional statistical analysis. Fewer insertions were carried by abundant cord blood beta clonotypes, a similar but weaker trend appeared in young adult naive repertoires, and no such trend appeared in memory repertoires.

The library was made by 5' RACE. These reads were obtained on an Illumina HiSeq 2000. Template switching added a universal primer binding site, and the final cDNA carried a unique molecular identifier that allowed TCR cDNA molecules to be counted accurately. Specific primers in the conserved constant-segment region were used to synthesize first-strand cDNA for TCR alpha and beta chains. Each cDNA library was double barcoded, with a SMART-Mk sample barcode plus Illumina barcodes, to control for contamination. Two successive PCR steps introduced TruSeq adapter sequences along with Illumina sample barcodes. TCR alpha and beta cDNA libraries were sequenced on the Illumina HiSeq platform with custom primers. The original pipeline was this. MiGEC processed the raw reads to extract unique molecular identifiers, while MiXCR was used to determine the CDR3 positions. Recombination models were inferred per individual with the repgenHMM and IGoR tools using an EM algorithm. Shared clonotype analysis was performed with the tcR package in R, normalizing sharing by the product of cloneset sizes. To study raw recombination without the effects of thymic and clonal selection, out-of-frame nonproductive sequences were analyzed. TCRdb passed the public sequencing reads through fastp at Q25 and MiXCR, retaining productive beta sequences. Identical CDR3 proteins give one entry, which carries the most common genes and DNA. TCRdb's processing, not the authors', yielded these V and J calls. This sample comprises roughly 260,000 distinct CDR3 sequences, approximately 7.3% of them detected only once. The ten most abundant clones make up under 6% of the sample.

The CDR3, from cysteine to phenylalanine, totals 15 residues. Only the CDR3 region is kept as DNA, spanning 45 bases read in frame from base 1. As encoded in the germline V gene (reference sequence), CDR1 is DFQATT while CDR2 is SNEGSKA. Trimming costs V 0 bases and J 3 bases, and their ends lie 15 bases apart. Points on this clonotype: Its antigen specificity is not known. No base-level quality is on record; no much larger clone is a single base apart.

Every donor was a healthy Caucasian. The twin cohort comprised three pairs of female monozygotic twins, all aged roughly 18 to 29 years. CD4+ and CD8+ T cell populations were isolated with positive isolation kits from Invitrogen. In addition, the sample was reused for a study of yellow fever vaccine responses in identical twins. Taken from the second paper: The T cell response to vaccination in identical twins was reported by the authors to appear partly convergent and partly personalized. In the study, vaccine-responding T cell clones were precisely tracked in identical twins.

The sequence joins TRBV20-1 to TRBJ2-7; the D segment could be TRBD2, given 5 matching bases. The source of this sequence is a woman between 18 and 30 years old in good health. Specimen: CD8+ T cells sorted from blood. Here is the DNA: TGCAGTGCTAGAGATATAAGGGAGTGGAACTACGAGCAGTACTTC. Its translation reads: CSARDIREWNYEQYF.